This entry lists 32 T cell receptor beta chains sequenced from one sample in a study of graft-versus-host responses after intestinal transplantation. Assay: immunoSEQ multiplex PCR; the TCRdb copy retains only in-frame clones and omits some. Of approximately 89,000 clones in the sample, around 90% were seen once. Sample: PBMCs, taken 450 to 480 days after intestinal transplant. The receptors originated from a human patient who received an intestinal transplant, so some T cells may come from the graft donor.

This sequence joins TRBV6-4 and TRBJ2-3; the D gene is possibly TRBD1 (7 bases). The CDR3 covers 14 residues. CDR1 MRHNA and CDR2 SNTAGT come from the germline V gene. V lost 2 bases and J 4 bases, leaving 10 bases between the germline ends. CDR3 residues: CASSDQGEADTQYF. CDR3 DNA: TGTGCCAGCAGTGACCAGGGGGAGGCAGATACGCAGTATTTT.

V usage is TRBV19 and J usage is TRBJ2-1; 7 bases match TRBD1. In germline, CDR1 is LNHDA, CDR2 SQIVND (reference sequence). V lost 4 bases and J lost 6; bases outside the gene matches: 6. The CDR3 spans 14 residues. The CDR3 DNA follows: TGTGCCAGTAGTACACAGGGGAGAGGCAATGAGCAGTTCTTC. It specifies CASSTQGRGNEQFF.

The gene calls are TRBV23-1 and TRBJ2-7; D possibly uses TRBD1 or TRBD2 (6 bases each). TRBV23-1 falls under the ORF class, with uncertain function. V was shortened by 9 bases and J by 5 bases, with 14 bases between the two germline ends. The CDR3 is 12 amino acids. The DNA of the CDR3 is TGCGCCAGAGGGGGGCCGGCCCACGAGCAGTACTTC. Its protein is CARGGPAHEQYF.

The chain is built from TRBV20-1 and TRBJ2-5; D gene unclear. CDR1 and CDR2 from the germline V gene are DFQATT and SNEGSKA (reference sequence). Trimming removed 6 bases at V and 1 base at J, with 3 bases between. The CDR3 extends over 10 amino acids. Here the CDR3 reads CSAFQETQYF. In DNA, the CDR3 is TGCAGTGCCTTCCAAGAGACCCAGTACTTC.

The chain carries TRBV7-9 and TRBJ1-5; perhaps TRBD1 as D (5 bases). The CDR3 extends over 14 amino acids. Trimming left V 4 bases short and J 2 bases short, with 9 bases between. Germline V gives CDR1 SEHNR, CDR2 FQNEAQ (reference sequence). The DNA of the CDR3 is TGTGCCAGCAGCTCTGGGGGTCGCAATCAGCCCCAGCATTTT. Residues: CASSSGGRNQPQHF.

The chain recombines TRBV19 with TRBJ1-1; D is unclear. This CDR3 region has 14 residues. V was pared by 5 bases and J by 11 bases, with 21 bases between. In germline, CDR1 is LNHDA, CDR2 SQIVND (reference sequence). CDR3 protein: CASSPQRRQPEAFF. The CDR3 DNA follows: TGTGCCAGTAGTCCCCAAAGGCGGCAGCCAGAGGCTTTCTTT.

CDR3 nucleotides: TGTGCCAGCAGTTACTGGGGCAGTAATGAAAAACTGTTTTTT. It is translated as CASSYWGSNEKLFF. This rearrangement joins TRBV6-5 to TRBJ1-4, with a tentative D call TRBD1 (5 bases). V was trimmed by 1 base and J by 4 bases, leaving 7 bases between them. The CDR3 contains 14 residues. CDR1 MNHEY and CDR2 SVGAGI come from the germline V gene.

This sequence joins TRBV6-6 and TRBJ1-1; the match to TRBD1 covers 7 bases. CDR1 is MNHNY and CDR2 is SVGAGI in the germline V gene (reference sequence). The V and J ends lost 0 bases and 7 bases, in that order; junction bases with no gene match: 11. The CDR3 covers 16 residues. CDR3 in amino acids: CASSYSIGGWGGEAFF. Written as DNA, the CDR3 is TGTGCCAGCAGTTACTCGATAGGGGGCTGGGGGGGTGAAGCTTTCTTT.

V and J are TRBV7-3 and TRBJ1-1, with TRBD1 identical over 10 bases. CDR1 and CDR2 (germline): SGHTA, FQGTGA. The CDR3 totals 15 residues. V was clipped by 2 bases and J by 3 bases; unmatched bases: 3. The CDR3 loop reads CASSLGTGVYTEAFF. The CDR3 DNA reads TGTGCCAGCAGCTTAGGGACAGGGGTGTACACTGAAGCTTTCTTT.

V is TRBV6-5 and J is TRBJ1-1, with D unresolved. CDR3 length: 14 amino acids. Trimming removed 3 bases at V and 5 bases at J, with 13 bases between. The V gene's germline CDR1 is MNHEY and CDR2 SVGAGI. CDR3 sequence reads: CASSYSEKTTEAFF. In nucleotides, the CDR3 is TGTGCCAGCAGTTATAGCGAAAAAACAACTGAAGCTTTCTTT.

The rearrangement links TRBV6-5 to TRBJ1-6; D is possibly TRBD1 (5 bases). The CDR3 is 11 amino acids. Trimming removed 6 bases at V and 14 bases at J, with 11 bases between. Per germline, CDR1 MNHEY and CDR2 SVGAGI. The CDR3 DNA follows: TGTGCCAGCAGCCATTCGGGGGCCCTCCACTTT. It encodes CASSHSGALHF.

The chain employs TRBV4-2 and TRBJ2-2, with D possibly being TRBD2 (5 bases). The CDR3 totals 14 residues. Trimming pared 8 bases from V and 5 bases from J, leaving 15 bases between. Germline V gene data show CDR1 as LGHNA and CDR2 as YNFKEQ. CDR3 in DNA: TGTGCCAGCCTCAAAGACCCGGGGACCGGGGAGCTGTTTTTT. The encoded protein is CASLKDPGTGELFF.

With respect to this clone: Compared with germline, one end of the junction differs, possibly owing to a read error. The gene calls are TRBV15 and TRBJ1-1; the D is unclear. The CDR3 has 13 residues. Germline CDR1 and CDR2: LNHNV and YYDKDF (reference sequence). CDR3 sequence reads: CATSGEMNTEAFF. The CDR3 DNA sequence: TGTGCCACCAGCGGAGAGATGAACACTGAAGCTTTCTTT.

This clone was recorded once. CDR3 amino acids: CASSYDKNSPLHF. The CDR3 DNA reads as TGCGCCAGCAGCTATGACAAGAATTCACCCCTCCACTTT. This sequence joins TRBV5-1 and TRBJ1-6; D not certain. The V end was cut by 3 bases, the J end by 7 bases, with 8 bases between. CDR3 size: 13 residues. Germline-derived CDR1 and CDR2 are SGHRS and YFSETQ.

The chain has TRBV7-3 and TRBJ2-5; D gene uncertain. Germline V gene lookup returns CDR1 SGHTA and CDR2 FQGTGA. Trimming took off 2 bases at V and 3 bases at J, with 10 bases between the two ends. This CDR3 comprises 14 residues. The CDR3 DNA reads as TGTGCCAGCAGCTTAGACGTTACAGAAGAGACCCAGTACTTC. This encodes CASSLDVTEETQYF.

CDR3 residues: CATSRTRGDYGYTF. For the CDR3, the DNA is TGTGCCACCAGCAGAACCAGGGGTGACTATGGCTACACCTTC. The chain uses TRBV15 and TRBJ1-2; possibly TRBD1 for D (6 bases). The CDR3 contains 14 residues. CDR1 and CDR2 (germline): LNHNV, YYDKDF (reference sequence). V gave up 2 bases and J gave up 3 bases, with 10 bases separating them.

This clone was counted once. V gene TRBV6-6 combines with J gene TRBJ2-2; perhaps D is TRBD1 or TRBD2 (6 bases each). V was shortened by 4 bases and J by 2 bases, with 11 bases between the two germline ends. Germline loops: CDR1 MNHNY, CDR2 SVGAGI (reference sequence). CDR3 size: 15 residues. CDR3 in amino acids: CASSLEGVNTGELFF. DNA of the CDR3: TGTGCCAGCAGTTTGGAGGGGGTTAACACCGGGGAGCTGTTTTTT.

CDR3: CASSLGQGLFYGYTF. The CDR3, as DNA: TGTGCCAGCAGCCTGGGACAGGGGTTATTCTATGGCTACACCTTC. The chain is built from TRBV5-5 and TRBJ1-2; 10 bases map to TRBD1. Germline CDR1 reads SGHKS; CDR2 reads YYEKEE (reference sequence). The CDR3 consists of 15 residues. V was clipped by 4 bases and J by 4 bases; unmatched bases: 7.

This clone was seen a few times. The chain joins TRBV10-3 to TRBJ1-1, with D unclear. The CDR3 consists of 13 residues. Per germline, CDR1 ENHRY and CDR2 SYGVKD. V was cut by 4 bases and J by 0 bases, with 6 bases left in between. CDR3 region: CAISAAMNTEAFF. The CDR3 DNA sequence: TGTGCCATCAGTGCAGCGATGAACACTGAAGCTTTCTTT.

The chain couples TRBV6-5 to TRBJ2-1; no clear D gene. The CDR3 covers 14 residues. Germline loops: CDR1 MNHEY, CDR2 SVGAGI. With 2 bases removed from V and 4 bases from J, the gap between germline ends came to 9 bases. DNA of the CDR3: TGTGCCAGCAGTTACGGGCTAGAATACAATGAGCAGTTCTTC. It yields the protein CASSYGLEYNEQFF.

The V gene is TRBV19, the J gene TRBJ1-2, with D possibly TRBD1 on 6 matching bases. V was clipped by 1 base and J by 1 base, with 10 bases between them. Germline V gene lookup returns CDR1 LNHDA and CDR2 SQIVND (reference sequence). The CDR3 is 15 residues long. CDR3 in DNA: TGTGCCAGTAGTATAGTGGGGGCGCGTAACTATGGCTACACCTTC. Translating gives CASSIVGARNYGYTF.

The gene calls are TRBV19 and TRBJ1-1, with D unresolved. From germline, CDR1 is LNHDA and CDR2 SQIVND (reference sequence). This CDR3 contains 11 residues. Trimming took off 3 bases at V and 4 bases at J, with 3 bases between the two ends. For the CDR3, the DNA is TGTGCCAGTAGTATGTTCACTGAAGCTTTCTTT. The encoded protein is CASSMFTEAFF.

The chain joins TRBV6-5 to TRBJ2-7, with a tentative D call TRBD1 (6 bases). Germline V gene sequence: CDR1 MNHEY, CDR2 SVGAGI. V lost 6 bases and J lost 2, with 8 bases in between. The CDR3 totals 12 residues. For the CDR3, the DNA is TGTGCCAGCAGCCGGGACACCTACGAGCAGTACTTC. Its protein is CASSRDTYEQYF.

The chain carries TRBV5-4 and TRBJ1-1; tentatively, D is TRBD1 (6 bases). Germline V gene sequence: CDR1 SGHNT, CDR2 YYREEE (reference sequence). CDR3 length: 17 residues. V was clipped by 0 bases and J by 2 bases, with 17 bases between them. CDR3 bases: TGTGCCAGCAGCTTGGGGACAAACCAGGGGCCCAACACTGAAGCTTTCTTT. Amino acid sequence: CASSLGTNQGPNTEAFF. Based on the CDR3 plus reference TRBV5-4 and TRBJ1-1, the full variable domain is ETGVTQSPTHLIKTRGQQVTLRCSSQSGHNTVSWYQQALGQGPQFIFQYYREEENGRGNFPPRFSGLQFPNYSSELNVNALELDDSALYLCASSLGTNQGPNTEAFFGQGTRLTVV.

V is TRBV2 and J is TRBJ2-1; possibly TRBD2 for D (7 bases). The germline gives CDR1 SNHLY, CDR2 FYNNEI. Trimming removed 4 bases at V and 1 base at J, with 14 bases between. This CDR3 contains 16 residues. CDR3 residues: CASSARGRASYNEQFF. The CDR3 nucleotides are TGTGCCAGCAGTGCGCGGGGGCGAGCGTCCTACAATGAGCAGTTCTTC.

The J gene is TRBJ2-3, the V gene TRBV7-2, with a weak D call TRBD1 (6 bases). Germline loops: CDR1 SGHTA, CDR2 FQGNSA. The CDR3 has 12 residues. Trimming removed 5 bases from V and 10 bases from J, with 13 bases in between. This chain's CDR3 is CASSRSGAAQYF. CDR3 DNA sequence: TGTGCCAGCAGCCGGTCAGGGGCTGCGCAGTATTTT.

The chain has TRBV27 and TRBJ1-5, with D unclear. Trimming left V 0 bases short and J 5 bases short, with 5 bases between. Per germline, CDR1 MNHEY and CDR2 SMNVEV (reference sequence). This CDR3 is built from 13 residues. The CDR3 DNA reads TGTGCCAGCAGTTTATCGAATTATCAGCCCCAGCATTTT. Translation: CASSLSNYQPQHF.

The chain recombines TRBV6-4 with TRBJ2-3; 10 bases map to TRBD2. Trimming took 3 bases from V and 2 from J; bases not matched to a gene: 2. The CDR3 covers 15 residues. Germline assignment: CDR1 MRHNA and CDR2 SNTAGT. CDR3 sequence reads: CASSESGGATDTQYF. The CDR3 DNA reads as TGTGCCAGCAGTGAAAGCGGGGGGGCCACAGATACGCAGTATTTT.

The gene calls are TRBV6-6 and TRBJ1-5; TRBD1 is a possible D gene (5 bases). This CDR3 region has 12 residues. Germline V gene data show CDR1 as MNHNY and CDR2 as SVGAGI (reference sequence). Trimming took off 6 bases at V and 9 bases at J, with 12 bases between the two ends. The CDR3 DNA reads as TGTGCCAGCAGCGACGGGACGGGGCCCCAGCATTTT. Translation: CASSDGTGPQHF.

This chain connects TRBV29-1 to TRBJ1-1, with 8 bases fitting TRBD1. Trimming cost V 6 bases and J 4 bases; bases outside gene matches: 4. Germline V lookup: CDR1 SQVTM, CDR2 ANQGSEA. The CDR3 consists of 12 residues. This CDR3 is CSVQTGVTEAFF. DNA of the CDR3: TGCAGCGTCCAGACAGGGGTCACTGAAGCTTTCTTT.

The gene calls are TRBV6-5 and TRBJ2-7; D is possibly TRBD1 or TRBD2 (6 bases each). Trimming left V 6 bases short and J 2 bases short, with 14 bases between. The germline CDR1 and CDR2 sequences are MNHEY and SVGAGI. The CDR3 consists of 14 residues. DNA of the CDR3: TGTGCCAGCAGCCCCGGGGGCCAGGCCTACGAGCAGTACTTC. This codes for CASSPGGQAYEQYF.

The chain combines TRBV6-6 with TRBJ1-1; D is unresolved. V lost 0 bases to trimming and J lost 0 bases, with 8 bases between them. The CDR3 runs to 15 residues. Germline CDR1 is MNHNY and CDR2 is SVGAGI (reference sequence). The chain's CDR3 is CASSYSVGMNTEAFF. The CDR3 region has the DNA TGTGCCAGCAGTTACTCGGTAGGGATGAACACTGAAGCTTTCTTT.